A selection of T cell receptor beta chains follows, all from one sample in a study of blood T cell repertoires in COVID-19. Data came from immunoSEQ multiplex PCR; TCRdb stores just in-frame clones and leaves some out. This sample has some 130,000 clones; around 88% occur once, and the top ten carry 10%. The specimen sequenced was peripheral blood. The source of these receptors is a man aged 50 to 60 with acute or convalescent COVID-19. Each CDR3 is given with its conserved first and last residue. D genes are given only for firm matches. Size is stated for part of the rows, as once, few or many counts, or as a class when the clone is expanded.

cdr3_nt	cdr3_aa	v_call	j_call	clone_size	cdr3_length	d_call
TGTGCCAGCAGCCTTACCTCGACAGGGAACTATGGCTACACCTTC	CASSLTSTGNYGYTF	TRBV7-2	TRBJ1-2	once	15	TRBD1
TGTGCCAGCAGTGTGGGCGGACTAGCCTTAACCAGCAATGAGCAGTTCTTC	CASSVGGLALTSNEQFF	TRBV2	TRBJ2-1	once	17	TRBD2
TGTGCCAGCAGCTTCGGTGAAGCACCCCTCCACTTT	CASSFGEAPLHF	TRBV7-9	TRBJ1-6	.	12	.
TGTGCCAGCAGACAAAACAATGAGCAGTTCTTC	CASRQNNEQFF	TRBV12-3/TRBV12-4	TRBJ2-1	.	11	.
TGTGCCAGCAGCCCCTTTGGCCACGCGAACACTGAAGCTTTCTTT	CASSPFGHANTEAFF	TRBV7-3	TRBJ1-1	.	15	.
TGTGCCACCAGTGATTGGACAGGGAAATTCGCCGGGGAGCTGTTTTTT	CATSDWTGKFAGELFF	TRBV24-1	TRBJ2-2	.	16	TRBD1
TGTGCCAGCAGGTTACTCCGGGAGACCGGGGAGCTGTTTTTT	CASRLLRETGELFF	TRBV6-5	TRBJ2-2	.	14	.
TGTGCCAGTATATCCCCGAACACCGGGGAGCTGTTTTTT	CASISPNTGELFF	TRBV19	TRBJ2-2	.	13	.
TGTGCCAGCAGCAACCCCCCCCAGAGATCTAAGGAAGCGCCCGAAAAACTGTTTTTT	CASSNPPQRSKEAPEKLFF	TRBV21-1	TRBJ1-4	.	19	.
TGTGCCAGCAGTGAAAACGATCGACAGGTTGGAGGCTACACCTTC	CASSENDRQVGGYTF	TRBV2	TRBJ1-2	.	15	.
TGTGCCAGCAGTTTTCGGCAGGGGGCCTCGAAGGGCTACACCTTC	CASSFRQGASKGYTF	TRBV27	TRBJ1-2	.	15	TRBD1
TGTGCCAGTAGAGCCTTGGACAGGGATAATGAAAAACTGTTTTTT	CASRALDRDNEKLFF	TRBV19	TRBJ1-4	.	15	TRBD1
TGTGCCTGGAGTGTAGGAGCCCCTAACACTGAAGCTTTCTTT	CAWSVGAPNTEAFF	TRBV30	TRBJ1-1	.	14	.
TGTGCCATCAGTGAGACCCTATTAGCGGGAGATTCCTACAATGAGCAGTTCTTC	CAISETLLAGDSYNEQFF	TRBV10-3	TRBJ2-1	.	18	TRBD2
TGTGCCAGCAGCGGTTTGACAGGTGGGGGCTATGGCTACACCTTC	CASSGLTGGGYGYTF	TRBV5-6	TRBJ1-2	once	15	.
TGTGCCAGCGTCTCGGGACTCCTCTACGAGCAGTACTTC	CASVSGLLYEQYF	TRBV2	TRBJ2-7	.	13	.
TGCGCCAGCAGTGATGTCATCTACAATGAGCAGTTCTTC	CASSDVIYNEQFF	TRBV10-2	TRBJ2-1	.	13	.
TGTGCCAGCAGTGAAACTAGCGAGAACACCGGGGAGCTGTTTTTT	CASSETSENTGELFF	TRBV6-1	TRBJ2-2	.	15	TRBD2
TGCGCCAGCAGCATGGGGACAGGTAGCAATCAGCCCCAGCATTTT	CASSMGTGSNQPQHF	TRBV5-1	TRBJ1-5	.	15	TRBD1
TGTGCCAGCTCACCATCTCCCCTAGGGGTTAACTATGGCTACACCTTC	CASSPSPLGVNYGYTF	TRBV18	TRBJ1-2	once	16	.
TGCAGCGTTGAACAGGGTAACTATGGCTACACCTTC	CSVEQGNYGYTF	TRBV29-1	TRBJ1-2	.	12	.
TGTGCCAGCAGCGACAGGGGAGGGTCCTACGAGCAGTACTTC	CASSDRGGSYEQYF	TRBV3-1/TRBV3-2	TRBJ2-7	.	14	.
TGTGCCAAAGGGGACTTTAGCACAGATACGCAGTATTTT	CAKGDFSTDTQYF	TRBV30	TRBJ2-3	few	13	.
TGTGCCAGCAGCTTAGGGGCGAGCTCCTATAATTCACCCCTCCACTTT	CASSLGASSYNSPLHF	TRBV7-9	TRBJ1-6	.	16	.